The rows below give T cell receptor beta chains drawn from one sample of a study of cytomegalovirus exposure and HLA in healthy donors. Generated by immunoSEQ multiplex PCR, the TCRdb table keeps only in-frame clones and is missing some. Of about 56,000 clones in the sample, roughly 93% were seen once. Input material: PBMCs. The receptors were sampled from a woman under 30 in good health and CMV-seropositive. Both conserved end residues are part of each CDR3. D genes are given only for firm matches. Only part of the rows carry a size: once, few, many, or a class if the clone is expanded.

j_call v_call clone_size d_call cdr3_length cdr3_aa cdr3_nt
TRBJ1-5 TRBV25-1 once - 17 CASRPGGGAGGNQPQHF TGTGCCAGCAGACCCGGGGGGGGCGCGGGAGGCAATCAGCCCCAGCATTTT
TRBJ2-7 TRBV5-5 - - 14 CASSLGQETYEQYF TGTGCCAGCAGCTTGGGACAGGAAACCTACGAGCAGTACTTC
TRBJ2-7 TRBV2 - - 19 CASSDGGSKSRSSSYEQYF TGTGCCAGCAGTGACGGGGGTTCGAAAAGCCGCTCGAGCTCCTACGAGCAGTACTTC
TRBJ1-2 TRBV6-1 - TRBD1 13 CASSEQGAIGYTF TGTGCCAGCAGTGAACAGGGGGCTATCGGCTACACCTTC
TRBJ1-4 TRBV30 - - 14 CAWSQGQTNEKLFF TGTGCCTGGTCTCAAGGACAGACAAATGAAAAACTGTTTTTT
TRBJ2-7 TRBV5-4 - - 16 CASSPSGWYNTYEQYF TGTGCCAGCAGCCCCTCAGGGTGGTATAATACCTACGAGCAGTACTTC
TRBJ2-5 TRBV7-9 - TRBD2 15 CASSLGLAGQETQYF TGTGCCAGCAGCTTAGGACTAGCGGGCCAAGAGACCCAGTACTTC
TRBJ2-1 TRBV20-1 - - 11 CSARVDQEQFF TGCAGTGCTAGAGTAGATCAAGAGCAGTTCTTC
TRBJ1-1 TRBV5-1 - - 13 CASSLDSNTEAFF TGCGCCAGCAGCTTGGACTCGAACACTGAAGCTTTCTTT
TRBJ2-1 TRBV7-3 - - 13 CASSPYSFDEQFF TGTGCCAGCAGCCCCTATAGCTTCGATGAGCAGTTCTTC
TRBJ2-1 TRBV11-1 - - 11 CASSLSIEQFF TGTGCCAGCAGCTTATCTATCGAGCAGTTCTTC
TRBJ1-2 TRBV11-2 - TRBD1 14 CASSLSTGGYGYTF TGTGCCAGCAGCTTGTCCACAGGGGGCTATGGCTACACCTTC
TRBJ2-5 TRBV6-5 - TRBD1 14 CASSQDRVGETQYF TGTGCCAGCAGTCAGGACAGGGTGGGCGAGACCCAGTACTTC
TRBJ1-4 TRBV9 - - 14 CASSARGTNEKLFF TGTGCCAGCAGCGCCAGGGGAACTAATGAAAAACTGTTTTTT
TRBJ2-5 TRBV7-6 - - 14 CASSPTGEGETQYF TGTGCCAGCAGCCCGACAGGGGAGGGAGAGACCCAGTACTTC
TRBJ2-1 TRBV7-8 - TRBD1 16 CASSSRGTGGRNEQFF TGTGCCAGCAGCTCGCGCGGGACAGGGGGCCGGAATGAGCAGTTCTTC
TRBJ2-7 TRBV7-2 - - 16 CASSFQRTASSYEQYF TGTGCCAGCAGCTTCCAGAGGACAGCCAGTTCCTACGAGCAGTACTTC
TRBJ2-5 TRBV12-5 - - 15 CASGFSHGGGQTQYF TGTGCTAGTGGTTTCTCGCATGGAGGGGGCCAGACCCAGTACTTC
TRBJ1-2 TRBV11-2 - - 15 CASSLDRQGRYGYTF TGTGCCAGCAGCTTAGACCGACAAGGGAGGTATGGCTACACCTTC
TRBJ2-5 TRBV5-1 - TRBD1 16 CASSPRDSREQETQYF TGCGCCAGCAGCCCTAGGGACAGTAGAGAACAAGAGACCCAGTACTTC
TRBJ2-6 TRBV5-4 - - 15 CASSLPGSGANVLTF TGTGCCAGCAGCTTGCCAGGCAGTGGGGCCAACGTCCTGACTTTC
TRBJ1-1 TRBV15 once TRBD1 13 CATQTGGNTEAFF TGTGCCACCCAAACAGGGGGGAACACTGAAGCTTTCTTT
TRBJ1-1 TRBV28 once - 15 CASSRDRTAGTEAFF TGTGCCAGCAGCAGGGATCGGACAGCTGGCACTGAAGCTTTCTTT
TRBJ1-5 TRBV7-8 - - 17 CASSHHRVLVSNQPQHF TGTGCCAGCAGCCACCACAGGGTTTTGGTTAGCAATCAGCCCCAGCATTTT
TRBJ2-2 TRBV4-3 - TRBD2 17 CASSQDGSGANTGELFF TGCGCCAGCAGCCAAGACGGAAGCGGGGCGAACACCGGGGAGCTGTTTTTT
TRBJ2-3 TRBV5-4 - - 15 CASTTAEGSTDTQYF TGTGCCAGCACCACGGCGGAGGGCTCAACAGATACGCAGTATTTT
TRBJ2-7 TRBV4-1 - - 15 CASSQEHIGLYEQYF TGCGCCAGCAGCCAAGAACACATAGGACTCTACGAGCAGTACTTC
TRBJ1-4 TRBV25-1 - - 15 CARSQRAATNEKLFF TGTGCCAGGTCTCAGAGGGCGGCAACTAATGAAAAACTGTTTTTT
TRBJ1-1 TRBV2 - - 15 CASSARGILNTEAFF TGTGCCAGCAGTGCCCGCGGGATCCTGAACACTGAAGCTTTCTTT
TRBJ2-1 TRBV6-5 - - 15 CASTSPGVPYNEQFF TGTGCCAGCACTTCCCCAGGGGTCCCCTACAATGAGCAGTTCTTC
TRBJ1-5 TRBV27 - - 13 CASSHGINQPQHF TGTGCCAGCAGCCACGGGATCAATCAGCCCCAGCATTTT
TRBJ1-1 TRBV9 - TRBD1 12 CASSDRGTEAFF TGTGCCAGCAGCGACAGGGGCACTGAAGCTTTCTTT
TRBJ1-6 TRBV6-4 - - 14 CASSDSLHNSPLHF TGTGCCAGCAGTGACAGCCTTCATAATTCACCCCTCCACTTT
TRBJ1-1 TRBV19 - TRBD1 16 CASSIGGTAAGTEAFF TGTGCCAGTAGTATAGGTGGGACAGCCGCAGGCACTGAAGCTTTCTTT
TRBJ1-5 TRBV7-8 - - 15 CASSSNYPSNQPQHF TGTGCCAGCAGCTCTAATTATCCTAGCAATCAGCCCCAGCATTTT
TRBJ1-5 TRBV5-1 - - 15 CASSLEGYGNQPQHF TGCGCCAGCAGCTTGGAGGGGTATGGCAATCAGCCCCAGCATTTT
TRBJ1-1 TRBV4-1 - TRBD1 15 CASSQNRGGNTEAFF TGCGCCAGCAGCCAGAACAGGGGAGGGAACACTGAAGCTTTCTTT
TRBJ1-5 TRBV19 - TRBD1 16 CASSVGQGLSNQPQHF TGTGCCAGTAGTGTGGGACAGGGTTTAAGCAATCAGCCCCAGCATTTT
TRBJ2-1 TRBV10-3 - - 11 CAISGGDEQFF TGTGCCATCAGTGGCGGGGATGAGCAGTTCTTC
TRBJ2-7 TRBV28 - TRBD1 15 CASSSTGTGVYEQYF TGTGCCAGCAGCTCAACCGGGACAGGGGTATACGAGCAGTACTTC
TRBJ2-7 TRBV5-4 - - 14 CASSLMAGSHEQYF TGTGCCAGCAGCTTAATGGCGGGCTCCCACGAGCAGTACTTC
TRBJ2-7 TRBV27 - TRBD1 11 CAPRGSYEQYF TGTGCCCCCAGGGGGTCCTACGAGCAGTACTTC
TRBJ1-2 TRBV6-1 - - 14 CASSSTGDGYGYTF TGTGCCAGCAGTTCAACGGGGGATGGCTATGGCTACACCTTC
TRBJ1-6 TRBV19 - - 14 CASSLVAQNSPLHF TGTGCCAGTAGCCTCGTGGCCCAGAATTCACCCCTCCACTTT
TRBJ2-1 TRBV27 - - 14 CASSLGQGQNEQFF TGTGCCAGCAGTTTGGGGCAGGGCCAAAATGAGCAGTTCTTC
TRBJ2-3 TRBV18 - - 16 CASSPRGHQSTDTQYF TGTGCCAGCTCACCGAGAGGACACCAGAGCACAGATACGCAGTATTTT
TRBJ1-6 TRBV27 - - 15 CASREHSSYNSPLHF TGTGCCAGCAGAGAACACAGCTCCTATAATTCACCCCTCCACTTT
TRBJ2-7 TRBV7-6 - TRBD2 15 CASSSLPGGSYEQYF TGTGCCAGCAGCTCGCTCCCGGGGGGATCCTACGAGCAGTACTTC
TRBJ1-1 TRBV7-3 few - 14 CASSAKTGNTEAFF TGTGCCAGCAGCGCAAAGACAGGTAACACTGAAGCTTTCTTT
TRBJ1-2 TRBV7-2 - - 16 CASSLAGAGVNYGYTF TGTGCCAGCAGCTTAGCGGGGGCGGGAGTTAACTATGGCTACACCTTC
TRBJ2-1 TRBV9 once TRBD2 20 CASSVARTRGETSGYNEQFF TGTGCCAGCAGCGTAGCGCGGACCCGAGGGGAGACTAGCGGTTACAATGAGCAGTTCTTC